The rows below give T cell receptor beta chains drawn from one sample of a study of early T cells in non-severe SARS-CoV-2 infection. TCRdb reanalysed the 5' RACE reads using MiXCR and keeps one entry per CDR3 protein. The sample has roughly 32,000 distinct CDR3 sequences; 9% are singletons. Specimen: whole blood. The receptors originated from an adult who was a healthcare worker with PCR-confirmed SARS-CoV-2 infection or an uninfected control (not recorded which). Both conserved end residues are part of each CDR3. The D gene is left open where the match is weak. Some rows mark clone size as missing; the rest say once, few, many or name a class of expanded clone.

V	J	size	D	DNA	CDR3
TRBV7-2	TRBJ1-3	many	.	TGTGCCAGCAGAGGCTCCTACTCTGGAAACACCATATATTTT	CASRGSYSGNTIYF
TRBV24-1	TRBJ2-3	many	.	TGTGCCACCAGTGATTACACCGAGGGCACAGATACGCAGTATTTT	CATSDYTEGTDTQYF
TRBV7-9	TRBJ1-3	.	TRBD1	TGTGCCAGCAGCTTAGCTGGGACAGGGCCAGGAAACACCATATATTTT	CASSLAGTGPGNTIYF
TRBV29-1	TRBJ1-1	few	TRBD1	TGCAGCGTATCCACAGGGGGCACAACCGAAGCTTTCTTT	CSVSTGGTTEAFF
TRBV7-8	TRBJ1-3	many	.	TGTGCCAGCAGCTTTGGACAGAAGGTTTTGTGGGCTGGAAACACCATATATTTT	CASSFGQKVLWAGNTIYF
TRBV20-1	TRBJ2-3	many	TRBD1	TGCAGTGCTAGAGATCGAGGCCCAGACAGGGCTTATACAGATACGCAGTATTTT	CSARDRGPDRAYTDTQYF
TRBV29-1	TRBJ2-7	.	TRBD1	TGCAGCGTTGTGCCGAAACAGGGGTACGAGCAGTACTTC	CSVVPKQGYEQYF
TRBV30	TRBJ2-1	many	TRBD2	TGTGCCTGGGTCGAGCGGGGGGTCGATAATGAGCAGTTCTTC	CAWVERGVDNEQFF
TRBV4-3	TRBJ2-1	many	.	TGCGCCAGCAGCCACTCAGGCTTCAGCTCCTACAATGAGCAGTTCTTC	CASSHSGFSSYNEQFF
TRBV7-3	TRBJ1-1	medium-sized	.	TGTGCCAGCAGCTACGCCAGACAGTATGAAGCTTTCTTT	CASSYARQYEAFF
TRBV7-3	TRBJ2-7	many	TRBD1	TGTGCCAGCAGCCGAAGGTCGGGACAGGGCCGGGACGAGCAGTACTTC	CASSRRSGQGRDEQYF
TRBV6-1	TRBJ2-1	few	.	TGTGCCAGCAGACGACAGTTTAATGAGCAGTTCTTC	CASRRQFNEQFF
TRBV5-1	TRBJ1-2	few	.	TGCGCCAGCAGCTTGGACGCAGGCCATAACTATGGCTACACCTTC	CASSLDAGHNYGYTF
TRBV25-1	TRBJ1-2	.	.	TGTGCCAGCAGTGAATCAGCAGGTCCCTATGGCTACACCTTC	CASSESAGPYGYTF
TRBV19	TRBJ2-3	many	.	TGTGCCAGTAGTATAGATCCCGGGGCGGGTGGCACAGATACGCAGTATTTT	CASSIDPGAGGTDTQYF
TRBV6-5	TRBJ1-1	many	.	TGTGCCAGCAGTTACTCTCCGCGGACCACTGAAGCTTTCTTT	CASSYSPRTTEAFF
TRBV6-5	TRBJ2-5	.	.	TGTGCCAGCACCCGGATGGGGGCAGAGACCCAGTACTTC	CASTRMGAETQYF